These 32 T cell receptor beta chains came from one sample sequenced in a study of blood T cell repertoires in COVID-19. Here immunoSEQ multiplex PCR was the method, and the copy in TCRdb shows in-frame clones only, minus some. The sample lists some 90,000 clones, 80% to 90% occurring once. Sequenced input: peripheral blood. These TCRs come from a middle-aged man with COVID-19, enrolled during active disease.

The chain links TRBV3-1 (or the pseudogene TRBV3-2) to TRBJ2-7; D possibly corresponds to TRBD1 (5 bases). The CDR3 is 15 residues long. Trimming removed 8 bases from V and 3 bases from J, with 20 bases in between. Germline V gene data show CDR1 as LGHDT and CDR2 as YNNKEL (reference sequence). The CDR3 loop reads CASGPLTGTHYEQYF. CDR3 nucleotides: TGTGCCAGCGGGCCTCTAACAGGTACCCACTACGAGCAGTACTTC.

This chain uses TRBV4-2 with TRBJ2-1; perhaps TRBD2 as D (6 bases). Deletions cut 0 bases from V and 6 bases from J, with 9 bases between. This CDR3 has 14 residues. CDR1 is LGHNA, CDR2 YNFKEQ, per germline. This CDR3 is CASSQDLASNEQFF. As DNA, the CDR3 is TGTGCCAGCAGCCAAGATCTAGCGTCCAATGAGCAGTTCTTC.

This chain uses TRBV3-1 (or the pseudogene TRBV3-2) with TRBJ1-4; D is unresolved. Trimming pared 4 bases from V and 5 bases from J, leaving 14 bases between. The CDR3 is 15 residues long. Germline V gene data show CDR1 as LGHDT and CDR2 as YNNKEL (reference sequence). The CDR3 nucleotides read TGTGCCAGCAGCCCCCGACTAGCGAGGAATGAAAAACTGTTTTTT. Translation: CASSPRLARNEKLFF.

The genes are TRBV5-5 and TRBJ2-1; maybe TRBD2 (6 bases). Trimming pared 4 bases from V and 0 bases from J, leaving 11 bases between. The CDR3 extends over 15 amino acids. Per the germline V gene, CDR1 is SGHKS and CDR2 is YYEKEE (reference sequence). The CDR3 nucleotides are TGTGCCAGCAGCAGTAGCGGCAGCTCCTACAATGAGCAGTTCTTC. Residues: CASSSSGSSYNEQFF.

The J gene is TRBJ1-5, the V gene TRBV4-1; 9 positions match TRBD1. CDR1 and CDR2 (germline): MGHRA, YSYEKL. This CDR3 region has 15 residues. V lost 4 bases and J lost 5; bases outside the gene matches: 6. CDR3 residues: CASSRRTGADQPQHF. CDR3 nucleotide sequence: TGCGCCAGCAGCCGTCGGACAGGGGCAGATCAGCCCCAGCATTTT.

The rearrangement links TRBV30 to TRBJ1-2, with 7 bases fitting TRBD1. Germline assignment: CDR1 GTSNPN and CDR2 SVGIG (reference sequence). The CDR3 length is 16 residues. The junction had 14 bases not matched to a gene; V was cut back by 2 bases and J by 5 bases. In DNA, the CDR3 is TGTGCCTGGAGTTCACAAACAGGGGTCGTCACGTATGGCTACACCTTC. This translates into CAWSSQTGVVTYGYTF.

The gene calls are TRBV3-1 (or the pseudogene TRBV3-2) and TRBJ1-4, with 7 bases identical to TRBD1. V was clipped by 8 bases and J by 10 bases; unmatched bases: 7. Germline V gene lookup returns CDR1 LGHDT and CDR2 YNNKEL (reference sequence). The CDR3 loop spans 12 amino acids. The CDR3 DNA reads as TGTGCCAGCGGAATGGGACAGATAAAACTGTTTTTT. Residues: CASGMGQIKLFF.

The V gene is TRBV28, the J gene TRBJ1-3, with D tentatively TRBD1 (6 bases). CDR3 size: 18 residues. The V gene's germline CDR1 is MDHEN and CDR2 SYDVKM. Trimming left V 2 bases short and J 0 bases short, with 17 bases between. The CDR3 region has the DNA TGTGCCAGCAGTTTAACCGGGACAAACCTATTCTCTGGAAACACCATATATTTT. Its protein is CASSLTGTNLFSGNTIYF.

This clone was seen once. CDR3 protein: CASSPFWVQGSSYEQYF. The CDR3 coding sequence is TGTGCCAGCAGTCCCTTTTGGGTTCAGGGGAGCTCCTACGAGCAGTACTTC. V and J are TRBV28 and TRBJ2-7; perhaps TRBD1 as D (6 bases). The V gene's germline CDR1 is MDHEN and CDR2 SYDVKM. V gave up 5 bases and J gave up 0 bases, with 20 bases separating them. The CDR3 runs 17 residues.

The chain joins TRBV6-5 to TRBJ1-1; tentative D call: TRBD1 (5 bases). The V gene lost 6 bases and the J gene lost 4 bases, with 15 bases spanning the gap. Germline lookup yields CDR1 MNHEY and CDR2 SVGAGI. The CDR3 extends over 14 amino acids. The CDR3 protein is CASSHPRRGTEAFF. The CDR3 nucleotides read TGTGCCAGCAGCCACCCGCGGAGGGGCACTGAAGCTTTCTTT.

V gene TRBV5-1 combines with J gene TRBJ2-3; 8 positions match TRBD2. Germline CDR1 and CDR2: SGHRS and YFSETQ. Unmatched junction bases numbered 11, after V lost 4 bases and J lost 1 base. The CDR3 has 17 amino acids. CDR3 DNA sequence: TGCGCCAGCAGCCCCATTCGGCGGGGGGCTCGCACAGATACGCAGTATTTT. This encodes CASSPIRRGARTDTQYF. The full variable domain, rest sourced from reference TRBV5-1 and TRBJ2-3, is KAGVTQTPRYLIKTRGQQVTLSCSPISGHRSVSWYQQTPGQGLQFLFEYFSETQRNKGNFPGRFSGRQFSNSRSEMNVSTLELGDSALYLCASSPIRRGARTDTQYFGPGTRLTVL.

This clone was recorded once. The chain is built from TRBV9 and TRBJ1-3, with TRBD1 matching over 7 bases. CDR1 is SGDLS, CDR2 YYNGEE, per germline. The CDR3 contains 16 residues. J lost 3 bases, V lost 2 bases, and 8 bases had no gene match. This CDR3 is CASSVGGRGLGNTIYF. The CDR3 DNA is TGTGCCAGCAGCGTTGGAGGAAGGGGGCTTGGAAACACCATATATTTT.

The chain couples TRBV7-2 to TRBJ2-3; D remains ambiguous. This CDR3 comprises 16 residues. Germline-derived CDR1 and CDR2 are SGHTA and FQGNSA. V was shortened by 4 bases and J by 7 bases, with 21 bases between the two germline ends. CDR3 sequence reads: CASSSLIHGLDYTQYF. The CDR3 nucleotides read TGTGCCAGCAGCTCACTAATACATGGCCTGGATTATACGCAGTATTTT.

This rearrangement joins TRBV6-6 to TRBJ2-2, with D maybe TRBD1 (6 bases). This CDR3 contains 16 residues. V shed 5 bases and J shed 1 base, with 14 bases lying between them. Germline V gene data show CDR1 as MNHNY and CDR2 as SVGAGI (reference sequence). The CDR3 bases are TGTGCCAGCAGTGGCCCCTGGGGGCAGAACACCGGGGAGCTGTTTTTT. Its protein product is CASSGPWGQNTGELFF.

This clone turned up a few times. The chain links TRBV28 to TRBJ1-4; TRBD1 aligns across 8 bases. Germline V gives CDR1 MDHEN, CDR2 SYDVKM. The CDR3 runs 16 residues. J lost 0 bases, V lost 5 bases, and 5 bases had no gene match. The CDR3 coding sequence is TGTGCCAGCAGTCCCGCGGGACAGGCAACTAATGAAAAACTGTTTTTT. This gives the protein CASSPAGQATNEKLFF.

The rearrangement uses TRBV12-5 and TRBJ2-1, with D tentatively TRBD2 (5 bases). The CDR3 contains 14 residues. Germline V CDR1 and CDR2: LGHNT, FRNRAP. Trimming took 4 bases from V and 0 from J, leaving 7 bases between them. For the CDR3, the DNA is TGTGCTAGTGGTTCCCGGGACTCCTACAATGAGCAGTTCTTC. This sequence encodes CASGSRDSYNEQFF.

This clone was observed a few times. V gene TRBV6-1 combines with J gene TRBJ2-1, with 9 positions matching TRBD2. Trimming at V came to 1 base and at J to 8 bases, leaving 6 bases not matched to a gene. CDR1 and CDR2 (germline): MNHNS, SASEGT. The CDR3 has 15 amino acids. Here the CDR3 reads CASSEEAGGLDEQFF. The CDR3 DNA reads as TGTGCCAGCAGTGAAGAGGCGGGGGGGCTCGATGAGCAGTTCTTC.

CDR3: CASSVVGGNFEAFF. The CDR3 DNA is TGTGCCAGCAGCGTAGTCGGGGGGAACTTTGAAGCTTTCTTT. The rearrangement links TRBV9 to TRBJ1-1; TRBD1 might be the D (5 bases). The CDR3 totals 14 residues. V was clipped by 0 bases and J by 7 bases, with 13 bases between them. Germline V gene lookup returns CDR1 SGDLS and CDR2 YYNGEE.

V and J are TRBV29-1 and TRBJ1-1, with TRBD1 identical over 8 bases. V gave up 6 bases and J gave up 3 bases; unmatched junction bases: 9. Germline values: CDR1 SQVTM, CDR2 ANQGSEA. This CDR3 is built from 14 residues. CDR3 residues: CSVDGQGRYTEAFF. CDR3 DNA: TGCAGCGTCGACGGACAGGGCAGGTACACTGAAGCTTTCTTT. Full variable domain (missing parts from reference TRBV29-1 and TRBJ1-1): SAVISQKPSRDICQRGTSLTIQCQVDSQVTMMFWYRQQPGQSLTLIATANQGSEATYESGFVIDKFPISRPNLTFSTLTVSNMSPEDSSIYLCSVDGQGRYTEAFFGQGTRLTVV.

This chain uses TRBV27 with TRBJ2-5; 9 bases map to TRBD1. V lost 4 bases, J lost 1 base, and 1 base stayed unmatched. The CDR3 consists of 14 residues. In germline, CDR1 is MNHEY, CDR2 SMNVEV (reference sequence). DNA of the CDR3: TGTGCCAGCAGTTCGACAGGGGGCCAAGAGACCCAGTACTTC. Translated: CASSSTGGQETQYF.

The table lists this clone with a count of one. The rearrangement joins TRBV6-5 to TRBJ1-6, with TRBD1 matching over 8 bases. The ends lost 8 bases at V and 16 bases at J; junction bases unmatched: 13. This CDR3 contains 13 residues. Germline CDR1 MNHEY, CDR2 SVGAGI. CDR3 residues: CASRKLRTGQLHF. The CDR3, as DNA: TGTGCCAGCCGCAAACTAAGGACAGGGCAGCTCCACTTT.

The rearrangement joins TRBV5-1 to TRBJ2-5, with 10 positions matching TRBD2. This CDR3 is built from 16 residues. Germline CDR1 reads SGHRS; CDR2 reads YFSETQ. The ends lost 0 bases at V and 4 bases at J; junction bases unmatched: 6. CDR3 DNA sequence: TGCGCCAGCAGCTTGGCCCTAGCGGGGGTTGGAGAGACCCAGTACTTC. It encodes CASSLALAGVGETQYF.

This clone was seen only once. V is TRBV7-8 and J is TRBJ2-7, with TRBD1 matching over 9 bases. V shed 5 bases, J shed 1 base, and the junction held 9 bases outside the gene matches. CDR1 is SGHVS, CDR2 FQNEAQ, per germline. There are 16 residues in the CDR3. CDR3 sequence (DNA): TGTGCCAGCAGCCCAGCAGGGACAGGGTTTTCCTACGAGCAGTACTTC. Its translation: CASSPAGTGFSYEQYF.

The chain uses TRBV2 and TRBJ1-1; D call uncertain. This CDR3 is built from 13 residues. The germline gives CDR1 SNHLY, CDR2 FYNNEI. The germline V and J ends were trimmed by 5 bases and 0 bases, with 7 bases remaining between them. CDR3 amino acids: CASSLELNTEAFF. In DNA, the CDR3 is TGTGCCAGCAGTTTAGAACTGAACACTGAAGCTTTCTTT.

The V and J genes are TRBV28 and TRBJ1-2; the match to TRBD1 covers 7 bases. The length of the CDR3 is 14 residues. Germline lookup yields CDR1 MDHEN and CDR2 SYDVKM. V shed 3 bases and J 8 bases; nucleotides not matched to a gene: 9. CDR3 region: CASSLMQQGWGYTF. As DNA, the CDR3 is TGTGCCAGCAGTTTGATGCAACAGGGGTGGGGCTACACCTTC.

The chain joins TRBV28 to TRBJ1-5; D is possibly TRBD1 (5 bases). Per the germline V gene, CDR1 is MDHEN and CDR2 is SYDVKM. V dropped 5 bases and J dropped 0 bases, with 14 bases sitting between them. This CDR3 region has 16 residues. The DNA of the CDR3 is TGTGCCAGCAGTATCTTAGGAGGGACTAGCAATCAGCCCCAGCATTTT. Residues: CASSILGGTSNQPQHF.

The V call is TRBV18, the J call TRBJ1-2, with D maybe TRBD1 (5 bases). V lost 1 base and J 4 bases, leaving 13 bases between the germline ends. Germline V gene lookup returns CDR1 KGHSH and CDR2 LQKENI. CDR3 length: 15 amino acids. The CDR3 loop is CASSPLETESYGYTF. DNA of the CDR3: TGTGCCAGCTCACCACTTGAGACAGAAAGCTATGGCTACACCTTC. The whole variable domain, remainder taken from reference TRBV18 and TRBJ1-2, is NAGVMQNPRHLVRRRGQEARLRCSPMKGHSHVYWYRQLPEEGLKFMVYLQKENIIDESGMPKERFSAEFPKEGPSILRIQQVVRGDSAAYFCASSPLETESYGYTFGSGTRLTVV.

CDR3 sequence (DNA): TGTGCCAGGCACCACACGCCGGGGGGGTATGATACGCAGTATTTT. Translation gives CARHHTPGGYDTQYF. J is TRBJ2-3 and V is TRBV10-3; TRBD2 aligns across 8 bases. CDR1 is ENHRY, CDR2 SYGVKD, per germline. V trimming: 10 bases; J trimming: 6 bases; junction bases outside the gene matches: 15. This CDR3 comprises 15 residues.

The sample holds a few counts of this clone. The chain joins TRBV5-4 to TRBJ1-2, with D possibly being TRBD1 (5 bases). The CDR3 contains 15 residues. Germline CDR1 SGHNT, CDR2 YYREEE (reference sequence). V was clipped by 3 bases and J by 4 bases, with 16 bases between them. CDR3 protein: CASSSQLGQFYGYTF. CDR3 sequence (DNA): TGTGCCAGCAGCTCACAACTGGGGCAGTTCTATGGCTACACCTTC. The full variable domain, in which reference TRBV5-4 and TRBJ1-2 provide the parts outside the CDR3, is ETGVTQSPTHLIKTRGQQVTLRCSSQSGHNTVSWYQQALGQGPQFIFQYYREEENGRGNFPPRFSGLQFPNYSSELNVNALELDDSALYLCASSSQLGQFYGYTFGSGTRLTVV.

The chain links TRBV6-4 to TRBJ2-1, with 16 bases that match TRBD2. The CDR3 spans 15 residues. The germline CDR1 and CDR2 sequences are MRHNA and SNTAGT. Germline trimming cut 4 bases from V and 15 bases from J; bases unmatched to any gene: 9. CDR3 amino acids: CASSASGLAGGLRFF. The CDR3 coding sequence is TGTGCCAGCAGTGCTTCGGGACTAGCGGGGGGGCTCCGGTTCTTC.

The J gene is TRBJ2-7, the V gene TRBV24-1; D remains ambiguous. Germline loops: CDR1 KGHDR, CDR2 SFDVKD. V was trimmed by 1 base and J by 3 bases, leaving 12 bases between them. The CDR3 is 15 amino acids. The CDR3 region is CATSDLQLLYYEQYF. The CDR3 bases are TGTGCCACCAGTGATTTACAGTTACTTTACTACGAGCAGTACTTC.

The rearrangement uses TRBV2 and TRBJ1-2; 9 bases match TRBD1. CDR1 SNHLY and CDR2 FYNNEI come from the germline V gene. The trim removed 6 bases at V and 4 bases at J, leaving 6 bases unmatched. CDR3 length: 14 residues. CDR3 residues: CASRETGGGYGYTF. The CDR3 DNA is TGTGCCAGCAGAGAGACAGGGGGGGGCTATGGCTACACCTTC.